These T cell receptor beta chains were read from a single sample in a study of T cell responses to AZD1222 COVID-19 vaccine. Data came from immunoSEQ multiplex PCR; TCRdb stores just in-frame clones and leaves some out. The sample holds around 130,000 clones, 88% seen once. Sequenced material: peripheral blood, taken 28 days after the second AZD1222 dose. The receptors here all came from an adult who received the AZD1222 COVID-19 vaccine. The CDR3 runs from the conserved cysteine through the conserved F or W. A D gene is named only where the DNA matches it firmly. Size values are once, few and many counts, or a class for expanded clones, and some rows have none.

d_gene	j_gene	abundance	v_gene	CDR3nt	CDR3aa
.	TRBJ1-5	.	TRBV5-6	TGTGCCAGCAGCTTGGGACTGAGTCAGCCCCAGCATTTT	CASSLGLSQPQHF
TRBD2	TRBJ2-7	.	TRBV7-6	TGTGCCAGCAGCTTGGGTGGAGTGGGGGGGAGCTCCTACGAGCAGTACTTC	CASSLGGVGGSSYEQYF
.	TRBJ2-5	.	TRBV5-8	TGTGCCAGCAGCCCCCCGGCCCAAGAGACCCAGTACTTC	CASSPPAQETQYF
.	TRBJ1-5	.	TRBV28	TGTGCCAGCAATGGTAGTTTTCGGAATCAGCCCCAGCATTTT	CASNGSFRNQPQHF
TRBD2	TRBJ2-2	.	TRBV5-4	TGTGCCAGCAGCTTGGTGGTAGCGGGGGGGCCCGACACCGGGGAGCTGTTTTTT	CASSLVVAGGPDTGELFF
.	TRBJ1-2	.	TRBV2	TGTGCCAGCAGTCAATCATCTAACTATGGCTACACCTTC	CASSQSSNYGYTF
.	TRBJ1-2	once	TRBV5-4	TGTGCCAGCAGCTTGGTAACAGTCAGAGGACATGGCTACACCTTC	CASSLVTVRGHGYTF
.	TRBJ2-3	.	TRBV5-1	TGCGCCAGCAGCCGGGGTCTGGCGGGCCACACAGATACGCAGTATTTT	CASSRGLAGHTDTQYF
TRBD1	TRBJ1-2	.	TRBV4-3	TGCGCCAGCAGCCAAACTGGACAGGGCAGACAGGGCTACACCTTC	CASSQTGQGRQGYTF
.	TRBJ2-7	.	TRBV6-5	TGTGCCAGCAGCCTCACACAGGGATGGGAGCAGTACTTC	CASSLTQGWEQYF
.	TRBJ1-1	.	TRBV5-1	TGCGCCAGCAGCTTGATTCCGGGGTCGAACACTGAAGCTTTCTTT	CASSLIPGSNTEAFF
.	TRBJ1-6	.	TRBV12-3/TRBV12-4	TGTGCCAGCAGTCGACAGGTGAATTCACCCCTCCACTTT	CASSRQVNSPLHF
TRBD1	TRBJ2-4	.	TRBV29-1	TGCAGCGTTCAGAACAGGGGATTTAAGTACTTC	CSVQNRGFKYF
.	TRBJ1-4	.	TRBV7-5	TGTGTCAGAAGCTCAACCACCTTAGGGGGCTCGGCTAATGAAAAACTGTTTTTT	CVRSSTTLGGSANEKLFF
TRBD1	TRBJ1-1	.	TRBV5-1	TGCGCCTCCAGGGGGCAAGGGACTGAAGCTTTCTTT	CASRGQGTEAFF
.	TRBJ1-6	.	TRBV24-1	TGTGCCGCGGAGACCTCCGGGTCCCATAATTCACCCCTCCACTTT	CAAETSGSHNSPLHF
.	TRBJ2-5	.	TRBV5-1	TGCGCCAGTGCCCGCGGAGGAGAGACCCAGTACTTC	CASARGGETQYF
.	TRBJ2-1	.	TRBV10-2	TGCGCCAGCAGTGTGACAGGTTACAATGAGCAGTTCTTC	CASSVTGYNEQFF
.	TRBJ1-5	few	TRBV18	TGTGCCAGCTCACCCCAAGAGGTTCTAGTATACCAGCCCCAGCATTTT	CASSPQEVLVYQPQHF
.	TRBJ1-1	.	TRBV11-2	TGTGCCAGCAGCTGGGGACTGGTCTCTGAAGCTTTCTTT	CASSWGLVSEAFF
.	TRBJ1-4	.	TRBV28	TGTGCCAGCAGTGCCCCGGGGGTTGTTGAAAAACTGTTTTTT	CASSAPGVVEKLFF
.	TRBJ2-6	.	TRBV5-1	TGCGCCAGCAGCTTGGTAGGCATCGGATACTCTGGGGCCAACGTCCTGACTTTC	CASSLVGIGYSGANVLTF
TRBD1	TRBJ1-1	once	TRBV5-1	TGCGCCAGCAGCCCGGGGACAGGGAACTTTAACACTGAAGCTTTCTTT	CASSPGTGNFNTEAFF
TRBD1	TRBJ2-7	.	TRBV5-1	TGCGCCAGCAGCTTTACAGGGGCCTACGAGCAGTACTTC	CASSFTGAYEQYF
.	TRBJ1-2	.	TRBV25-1	TGTGCCAGCAGTGAATTAACAGGGAGGGCTGGCTACACCTTC	CASSELTGRAGYTF
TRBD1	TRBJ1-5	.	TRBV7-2	TGTGCCAGCAGCTTAAGCTCCGGACAGGGGAGAGATCAGCCCCAGCATTTT	CASSLSSGQGRDQPQHF
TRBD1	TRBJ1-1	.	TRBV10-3	TGTGCCAGCCAGGGGGTAATGGACACTGAAGCTTTCTTT	CASQGVMDTEAFF
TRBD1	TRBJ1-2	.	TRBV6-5	TGTGCCAGCAGTTACGTCCGGACAGGGGGGGGCTATGGCTACACCTTC	CASSYVRTGGGYGYTF
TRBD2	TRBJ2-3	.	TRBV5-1	TGCGCCAGCAGCTCCCAACTAGCGGAGGCAGATACGCAGTATTTT	CASSSQLAEADTQYF
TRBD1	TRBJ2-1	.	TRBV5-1	TGCGCCAGCAGCTCGGGACAGGGTTTCAATGAGCAGTTCTTC	CASSSGQGFNEQFF
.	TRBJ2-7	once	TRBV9	TGTGCCAGCAGCGTAGAGAACCTTTCCGGCGAGCAGTACTTC	CASSVENLSGEQYF
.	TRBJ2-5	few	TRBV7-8	TGTGCCAGCAGCTCAAGCCCCGACGGGACCCAGTACTTC	CASSSSPDGTQYF
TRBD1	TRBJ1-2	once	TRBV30	TGTGCCTCCCTCCCCGGACAGGGCGTCTATGGCTACACCTTC	CASLPGQGVYGYTF
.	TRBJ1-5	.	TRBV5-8	TGTGCCAGCAGCCGTTACTACCAGGGAAATAGCAATCAGCCCCAGCATTTT	CASSRYYQGNSNQPQHF
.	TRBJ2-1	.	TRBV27	TGTGCCAGCAGTCAAGGACGGGCCCAGTTCTTC	CASSQGRAQFF
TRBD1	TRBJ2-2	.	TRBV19	TGTGCCAGTAGTATTGGACAGGAGCCCGGGGAGCTGTTTTTT	CASSIGQEPGELFF
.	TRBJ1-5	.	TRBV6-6	TGTGCCAGCAGGCAGGGGAGGGTCTATAGCAATCAGCCCCAGCATTTT	CASRQGRVYSNQPQHF
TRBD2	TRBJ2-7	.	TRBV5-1	TGCGCCAGCAGCTTGGAGCGGGGGGAGCAGTACTTC	CASSLERGEQYF
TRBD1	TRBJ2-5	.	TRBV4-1	TGCGCCAGCAGCCAACTGACAGGGGGCATAGAGACCCAGTACTTC	CASSQLTGGIETQYF
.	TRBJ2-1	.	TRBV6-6	TGTGCCAGCAGTCCCGGACGAGAAGAGCAGTTCTTC	CASSPGREEQFF
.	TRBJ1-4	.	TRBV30	TGTGCCTGGAGCTCAGGGCAGACTAATGAAAAACTGTTTTTT	CAWSSGQTNEKLFF
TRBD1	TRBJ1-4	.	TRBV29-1	TGCAGCGTTGAAGGGACAGGGGTGAATGAAAAACTGTTTTTT	CSVEGTGVNEKLFF
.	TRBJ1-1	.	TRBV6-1	TGTGCCAGCAGTGAAGTAGGGAGGGAAAGTGAAGCTTTCTTT	CASSEVGRESEAFF
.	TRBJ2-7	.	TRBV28	TGTGCCAGCAGTTTACAGGGACACGAGCAGTACTTC	CASSLQGHEQYF
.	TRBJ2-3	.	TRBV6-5	TGTGCCAGCAGTCCCCGGACGAGGGATACGCAGTATTTT	CASSPRTRDTQYF
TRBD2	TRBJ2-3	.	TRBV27	TGTGCCAGCAGAGGACTAAGTGCGGGAGTGATAGATACGCAGTATTTT	CASRGLSAGVIDTQYF
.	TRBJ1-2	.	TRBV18	TGTGCCAGCTCACCAAGCGTCGGGAAAAGGAACTATGGCTACACCTTC	CASSPSVGKRNYGYTF
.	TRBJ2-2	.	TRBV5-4	TGTGCCAGCAGCGGCGGACCGGGACGGGGCGGGGAGCTGTTTTTT	CASSGGPGRGGELFF
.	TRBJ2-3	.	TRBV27	TGTGCCAGCAGTTTACGCCCCCCAGCCACAGATACGCAGTATTTT	CASSLRPPATDTQYF
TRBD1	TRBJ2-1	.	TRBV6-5	TGTGCCAGCAGTGACTCCGGGACAGCTCACAATGAGCAGTTCTTC	CASSDSGTAHNEQFF
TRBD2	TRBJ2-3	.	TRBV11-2	TGTGCCAGCAGCTTAGTCCTGGCGGGAGGGCCAGATACGCAGTATTTT	CASSLVLAGGPDTQYF
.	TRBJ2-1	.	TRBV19	TGTGCCAGTAGCCAATGGGCAGGGGTTGACAATGAGCAGTTCTTC	CASSQWAGVDNEQFF
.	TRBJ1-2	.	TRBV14	TGTGCCAGCAGCCAAGATCGCGAGTATGGCTACACCTTC	CASSQDREYGYTF
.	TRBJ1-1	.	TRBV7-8	TGTGCCAGCAGCTTAGCGAACCCGAACACTGAAGCTTTCTTT	CASSLANPNTEAFF
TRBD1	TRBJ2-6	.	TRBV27	TGTGCCAGCAGTTTTTATACAGGGGCTTCCTCTGGGGCCAACGTCCTGACTTTC	CASSFYTGASSGANVLTF